These 9 T cell receptor beta chains were sequenced from one sample in a study of Tregs in tolerant kidney transplant recipients. TCRdb's copy holds only in-frame clones and misses some; the assay was immunoSEQ multiplex PCR. Of some 250,000 clones listed, about 80% were seen once; the top ten hold 0.64%. The sample taken for sequencing was CD4+ T cells from blood. These receptors originate from a human donor in good health.

This clone was found many times. This chain uses TRBV5-1 with TRBJ2-2; the match to TRBD1 covers 10 bases. V lost 4 bases to trimming and J lost 5 bases; unmatched junction nucleotides: 5. Germline-derived CDR1 and CDR2 are SGHRS and YFSETQ. The CDR3 has 15 amino acids. The CDR3 sequence is CASSAGTGVTGELFF. CDR3 bases: TGCGCCAGCAGCGCCGGGACAGGGGTAACCGGGGAGCTGTTTTTT.

The chain joins TRBV15 to TRBJ2-3, with 9 bases identical to TRBD2. Losses at the gene ends were 0 bases for V and 1 base for J; bases not matched to a gene: 8. Per germline, CDR1 LNHNV and CDR2 YYDKDF (reference sequence). The CDR3 totals 18 residues. The CDR3 DNA reads as TGTGCCACCAGCAGAGATGGTAGCGGGAGACGAGGCACAGATACGCAGTATTTT. Amino acids: CATSRDGSGRRGTDTQYF. The full variable domain, with the rest looked up from reference TRBV15 and TRBJ2-3, is DAMVIQNPRYQVTQFGKPVTLSCSQTLNHNVMYWYQQKSSQAPKLLFHYYDKDFNNEADTPDNFQSRRPNTSFCFLDIRSPGLGDTAMYLCATSRDGSGRRGTDTQYFGPGTRLTVL.

The chain joins TRBV11-3 to TRBJ2-7; TRBD1 matches 10 bases. Germline values: CDR1 SGHNT, CDR2 YENEEA. This CDR3 is built from 13 residues. V was clipped by 5 bases and J by 5 bases; unmatched bases: 3. CDR3 DNA: TGTGCCAGCAGCGAGGGGACAGGGGACGAGCAGTACTTC. Translated: CASSEGTGDEQYF.

This chain joins TRBV19 and TRBJ1-5; 8 bases agree with TRBD1. V trimming: 3 bases; J trimming: 2 bases; junction bases outside the gene matches: 9. The CDR3 runs to 17 residues. CDR1 is LNHDA, CDR2 SQIVND, per germline (reference sequence). As DNA, the CDR3 is TGTGCCAGTAGTATCGGACAGGGAGTCGGTGGCAATCAGCCCCAGCATTTT. This encodes CASSIGQGVGGNQPQHF. Looking up the rest from reference TRBV19 and TRBJ1-5 gives the full variable domain: DGGITQSPKYLFRKEGQNVTLSCEQNLNHDAMYWYRQDPGQGLRLIYYSQIVNDFQKGDIAEGYSVSREKKESFPLTVTSAQKNPTAFYLCASSIGQGVGGNQPQHFGDGTRLSIL.

The rearrangement joins TRBV5-1 to TRBJ2-5; TRBD2 aligns across 12 bases. Germline CDR1 and CDR2: SGHRS and YFSETQ. This CDR3 region has 15 residues. The J segment lost 2 bases and the V segment lost 2 bases, leaving 1 base of the junction unmatched. The CDR3 loop reads CASSLLAGGQETQYF. DNA for the CDR3: TGCGCCAGCAGCTTACTAGCGGGGGGTCAAGAGACCCAGTACTTC.

The V gene is TRBV7-2, the J gene TRBJ2-3; maybe TRBD2 (5 bases). From germline, CDR1 is SGHTA and CDR2 FQGNSA. The CDR3 consists of 16 residues. Deletions cut 5 bases from V and 1 base from J, with 16 bases between. CDR3 loop: CASSTAAGRRTDTQYF. Here the CDR3 DNA reads TGTGCCAGCAGCACTGCGGCGGGTAGGCGCACAGATACGCAGTATTTT.

This rearrangement joins TRBV5-6 to TRBJ1-2; D not resolved. The germline V and J ends were trimmed by 2 bases and 7 bases, with 21 bases remaining between them. This CDR3 region has 16 residues. Germline V gives CDR1 SGHDT, CDR2 YYEEEE. CDR3 sequence (DNA): TGTGCCAGCAGCTTTAGAAGCTCGGGTGGGGTCCTTGGCTACACCTTC. Translation gives CASSFRSSGGVLGYTF.

The rearrangement uses TRBV4-1 and TRBJ1-2; no definite D call. Germline-derived CDR1 and CDR2 are MGHRA and YSYEKL. Trimming left V 5 bases short and J 5 bases short, with 9 bases between. CDR3 size: 12 residues. The CDR3 loop reads CASSGQVYGYTF. The CDR3 region has the DNA TGCGCCAGCAGCGGTCAGGTTTATGGCTACACCTTC.

The chain employs TRBV5-3 and TRBJ1-5, with D possibly matching TRBD1 (6 bases). TRBV5-3 is recorded as an ORF, its role being uncertain. CDR3 length equals 15 residues. The V and J ends lost 0 bases and 4 bases respectively, with 11 bases between them. CDR3 DNA sequence: TGTGCCAGAAGCTTGGGCCAGGGGAGGAATCAGCCCCAGCATTTT. This sequence encodes CARSLGQGRNQPQHF.